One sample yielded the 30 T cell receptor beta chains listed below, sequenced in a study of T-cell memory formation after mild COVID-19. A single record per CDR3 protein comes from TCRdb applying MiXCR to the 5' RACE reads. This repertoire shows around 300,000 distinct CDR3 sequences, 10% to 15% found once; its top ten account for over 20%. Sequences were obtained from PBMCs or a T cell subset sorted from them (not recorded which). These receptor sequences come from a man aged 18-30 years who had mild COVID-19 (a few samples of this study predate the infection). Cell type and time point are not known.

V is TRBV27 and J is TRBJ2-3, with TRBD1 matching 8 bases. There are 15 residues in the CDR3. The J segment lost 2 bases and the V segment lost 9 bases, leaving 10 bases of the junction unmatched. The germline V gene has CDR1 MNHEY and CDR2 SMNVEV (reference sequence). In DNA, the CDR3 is TGTGCCAGTAGATACAGGGACAGGCCCACAGATACGCAGTATTTT. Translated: CASRYRDRPTDTQYF.

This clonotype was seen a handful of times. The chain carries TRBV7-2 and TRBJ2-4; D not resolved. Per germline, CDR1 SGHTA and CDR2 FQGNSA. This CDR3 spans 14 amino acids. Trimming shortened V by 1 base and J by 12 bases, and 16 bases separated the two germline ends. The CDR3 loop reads CASSLGGDSVYQYF. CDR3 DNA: TGTGCCAGCAGCTTAGGAGGCGACTCGGTATATCAGTACTTC. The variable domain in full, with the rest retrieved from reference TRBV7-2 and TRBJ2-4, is GAGVSQSPSNKVTEKGKDVELRCDPISGHTALYWYRQSLGQGLEFLIYFQGNSAPDKSGLPSDRFSAERTGGSVSTLTIQRTQQEDSAVYLCASSLGGDSVYQYFGAGTRLSVL.

The chain's CDR3 is CASSLSGSLWAFF. As DNA, the CDR3 is TGCGCCAGCAGCTTGTCGGGGAGTCTTTGGGCTTTCTTT. The V and J genes are TRBV5-1 and TRBJ1-1; D not resolved. CDR3 size: 13 residues. Trimming stripped 1 base from V and 11 bases from J, with 15 bases between. From germline, CDR1 is SGHRS and CDR2 YFSETQ.

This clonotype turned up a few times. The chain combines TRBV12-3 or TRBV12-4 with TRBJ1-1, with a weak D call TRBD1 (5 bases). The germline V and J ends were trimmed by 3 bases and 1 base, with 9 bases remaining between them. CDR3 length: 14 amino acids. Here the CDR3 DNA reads TGTGCCAGCAGTTTGGGGACTTGGAACACTGAAGCTTTCTTT. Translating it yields CASSLGTWNTEAFF.

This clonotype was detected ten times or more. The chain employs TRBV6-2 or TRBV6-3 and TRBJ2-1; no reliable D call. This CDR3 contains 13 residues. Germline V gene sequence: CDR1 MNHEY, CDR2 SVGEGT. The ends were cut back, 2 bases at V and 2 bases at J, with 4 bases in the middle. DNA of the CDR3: TGTGCCAGCAGTTACAGGGCCTACAATGAGCAGTTCTTC. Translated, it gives CASSYRAYNEQFF.

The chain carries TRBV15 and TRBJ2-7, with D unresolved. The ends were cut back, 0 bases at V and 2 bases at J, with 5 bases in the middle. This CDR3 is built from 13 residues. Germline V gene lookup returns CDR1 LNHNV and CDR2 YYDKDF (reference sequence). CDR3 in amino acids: CATSREGPYEQYF. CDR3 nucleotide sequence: TGTGCCACCAGCAGAGAGGGTCCCTACGAGCAGTACTTC.

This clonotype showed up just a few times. CDR3 nucleotide sequence: TGTGCCAGCAGCCCCACTAGCGGGGGGGTTGATGAGCAGTTCTTC. Residues: CASSPTSGGVDEQFF. This chain joins TRBV5-4 and TRBJ2-1, with 13 bases lining up with TRBD2. The germline V gene encodes CDR1 SGHNT and CDR2 YYREEE (reference sequence). The CDR3 loop spans 15 amino acids. Trimming took 4 bases from V and 8 from J; bases not matched to a gene: 6.

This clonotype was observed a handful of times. The CDR3 DNA is TGTGCCAGCAGTGAAGCGGTAATCCCTAGCACAGATACGCAGTATTTT. Its translation is CASSEAVIPSTDTQYF. The chain employs TRBV2 and TRBJ2-3; D is ambiguous. Between the trimmed V and J ends, which lost 0 bases and 0 bases, there was a span of 10 bases. The CDR3 length is 16 residues. Per the germline V gene, CDR1 is SNHLY and CDR2 is FYNNEI.

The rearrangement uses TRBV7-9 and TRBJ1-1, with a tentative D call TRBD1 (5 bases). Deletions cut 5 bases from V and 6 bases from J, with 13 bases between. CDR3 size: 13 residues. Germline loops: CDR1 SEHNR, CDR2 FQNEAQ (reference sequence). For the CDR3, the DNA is TGTGCCAGCAGCACCCGGGGAGGGGCTGAAGCTTTCTTT. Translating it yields CASSTRGGAEAFF.

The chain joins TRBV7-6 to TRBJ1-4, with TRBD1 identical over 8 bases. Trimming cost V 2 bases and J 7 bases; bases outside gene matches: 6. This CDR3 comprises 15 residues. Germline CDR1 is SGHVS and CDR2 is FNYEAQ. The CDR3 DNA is TGTGCCAGCAGCTTATTCGGACAGGGCGGTGAAAAACTGTTTTTT. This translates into CASSLFGQGGEKLFF. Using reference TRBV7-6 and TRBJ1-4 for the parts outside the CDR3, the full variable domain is GAGVSQSPRYKVTKRGQDVALRCDPISGHVSLYWYRQALGQGPEFLTYFNYEAQQDKSGLPNDRFSAERPEGSISTLTIQRTEQRDSAMYRCASSLFGQGGEKLFFGSGTQLSVL.

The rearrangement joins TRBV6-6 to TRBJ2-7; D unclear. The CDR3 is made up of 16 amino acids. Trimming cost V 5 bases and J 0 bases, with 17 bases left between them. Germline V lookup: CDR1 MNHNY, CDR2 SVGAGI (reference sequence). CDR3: CASSPPQAQSSYEQYF. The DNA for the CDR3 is TGTGCCAGCAGTCCGCCCCAGGCCCAATCCTCCTACGAGCAGTACTTC.

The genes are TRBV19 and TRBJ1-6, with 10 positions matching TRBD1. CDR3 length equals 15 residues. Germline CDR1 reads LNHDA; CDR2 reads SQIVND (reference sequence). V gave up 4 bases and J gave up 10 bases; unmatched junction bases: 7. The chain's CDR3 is CASSTRDRGKSPLHF. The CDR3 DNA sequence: TGTGCCAGTAGTACCCGGGACAGGGGAAAATCACCCCTCCACTTT.

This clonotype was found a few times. The CDR3, as DNA: TGTGCCAGCAGCCCTCAGGCAGGGGATCAGCCCCAGCATTTT. Translating gives CASSPQAGDQPQHF. The V and J genes are TRBV7-2 and TRBJ1-5; perhaps TRBD1 as D (6 bases). The CDR3 length is 14 residues. Looked up from germline, CDR1 is SGHTA and CDR2 is FQGNSA. Trimming stripped 5 bases from V and 5 bases from J, with 13 bases between.

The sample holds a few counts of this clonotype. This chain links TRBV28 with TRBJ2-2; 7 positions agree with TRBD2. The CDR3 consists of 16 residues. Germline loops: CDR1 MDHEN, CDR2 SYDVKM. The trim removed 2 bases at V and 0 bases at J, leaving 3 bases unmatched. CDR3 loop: CASSLMGGANTGELFF. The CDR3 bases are TGTGCCAGCAGTTTAATGGGAGGGGCGAACACCGGGGAGCTGTTTTTT.

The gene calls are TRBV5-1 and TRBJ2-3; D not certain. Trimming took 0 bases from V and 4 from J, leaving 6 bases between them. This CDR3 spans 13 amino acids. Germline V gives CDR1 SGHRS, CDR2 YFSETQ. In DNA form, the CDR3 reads TGCGCCAGCAGCTTGGACTATCCAGATACGCAGTATTTT. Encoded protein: CASSLDYPDTQYF.

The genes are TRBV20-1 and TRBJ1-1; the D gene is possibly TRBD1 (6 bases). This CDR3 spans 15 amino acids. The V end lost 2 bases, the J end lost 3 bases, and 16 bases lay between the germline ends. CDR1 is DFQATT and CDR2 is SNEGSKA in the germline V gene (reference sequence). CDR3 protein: CSARPLTGWDTEAFF. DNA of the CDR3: TGCAGTGCTAGACCCCTTACAGGGTGGGACACTGAAGCTTTCTTT.

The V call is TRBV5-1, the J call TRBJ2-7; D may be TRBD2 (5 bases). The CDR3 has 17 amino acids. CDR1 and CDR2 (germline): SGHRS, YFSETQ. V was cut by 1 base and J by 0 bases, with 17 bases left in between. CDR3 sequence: CASSLMGLDSSSYEQYV. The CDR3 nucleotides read TGCGCCAGCAGCTTGATGGGCCTGGACTCGAGCTCCTACGAGCAGTACGTC.

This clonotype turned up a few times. As DNA, the CDR3 is TGTGCCAGCAGTTCCGGGACAGGCCGTAATCAGCCCCAGCATTTT. Translation gives CASSSGTGRNQPQHF. This chain joins TRBV12-3 or TRBV12-4 and TRBJ1-5; TRBD1 matches 8 bases. There are 15 residues in the CDR3. V gave up 4 bases and J gave up 4 bases; unmatched junction bases: 6.

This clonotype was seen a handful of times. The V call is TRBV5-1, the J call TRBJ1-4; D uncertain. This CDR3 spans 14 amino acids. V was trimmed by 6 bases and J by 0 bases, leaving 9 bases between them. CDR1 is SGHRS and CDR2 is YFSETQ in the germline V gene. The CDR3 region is CASTLGTTNEKLFF. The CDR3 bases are TGCGCCAGCACTCTCGGAACAACTAATGAAAAACTGTTTTTT.

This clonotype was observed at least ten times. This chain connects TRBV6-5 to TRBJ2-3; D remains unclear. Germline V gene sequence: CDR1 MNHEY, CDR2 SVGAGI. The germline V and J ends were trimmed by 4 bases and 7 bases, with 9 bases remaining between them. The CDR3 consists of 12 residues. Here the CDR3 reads CASSSIEYTQYF. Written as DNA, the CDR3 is TGTGCCAGCAGTTCGATTGAGTATACGCAGTATTTT.

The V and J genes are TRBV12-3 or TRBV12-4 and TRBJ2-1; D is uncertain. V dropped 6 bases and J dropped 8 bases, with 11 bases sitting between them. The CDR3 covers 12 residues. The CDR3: CASSPRRDEQFF. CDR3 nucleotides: TGTGCCAGCAGCCCTCGACGTGATGAGCAGTTCTTC.

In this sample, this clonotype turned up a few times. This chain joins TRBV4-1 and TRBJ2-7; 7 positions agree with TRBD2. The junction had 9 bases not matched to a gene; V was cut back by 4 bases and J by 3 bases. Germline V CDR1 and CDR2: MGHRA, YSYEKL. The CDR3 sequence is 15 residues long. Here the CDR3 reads CASSRGLGGNYEQYV. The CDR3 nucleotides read TGCGCCAGCAGCCGAGGACTCGGGGGGAACTACGAGCAGTACGTC.

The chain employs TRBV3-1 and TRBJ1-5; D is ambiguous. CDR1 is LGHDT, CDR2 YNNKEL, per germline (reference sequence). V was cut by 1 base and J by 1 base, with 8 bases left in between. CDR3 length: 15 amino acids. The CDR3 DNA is TGTGCCAGCAGCCAAGGTCCGCAGAGCAATCAGCCCCAGCATTTT. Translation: CASSQGPQSNQPQHF.

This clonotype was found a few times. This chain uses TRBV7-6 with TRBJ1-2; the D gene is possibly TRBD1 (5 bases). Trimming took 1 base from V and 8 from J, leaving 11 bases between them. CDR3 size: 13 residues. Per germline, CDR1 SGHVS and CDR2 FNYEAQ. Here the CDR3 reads CASSLGGEGGYTF. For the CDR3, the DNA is TGTGCCAGCAGCTTAGGAGGGGAGGGAGGCTACACCTTC.

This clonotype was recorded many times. DNA of the CDR3: TGTGCCAGCAGCCAAGAAGCGGGGGTCGGGGCCAACGTCCTGACTTTC. The encoded protein is CASSQEAGVGANVLTF. The V gene is TRBV4-2, the J gene TRBJ2-6, with 8 bases lining up with TRBD2. V dropped 0 bases and J dropped 4; count of bases not matched to a gene: 2. This CDR3 is 16 amino acids long. From germline, CDR1 is LGHNA and CDR2 YNFKEQ.

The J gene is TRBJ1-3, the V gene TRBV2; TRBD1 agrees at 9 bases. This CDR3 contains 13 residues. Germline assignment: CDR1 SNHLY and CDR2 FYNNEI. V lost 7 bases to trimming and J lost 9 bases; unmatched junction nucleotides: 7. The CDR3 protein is CASTRDRAGTIYF. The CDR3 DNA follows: TGTGCCAGCACCAGGGACAGGGCTGGCACCATATATTTT.

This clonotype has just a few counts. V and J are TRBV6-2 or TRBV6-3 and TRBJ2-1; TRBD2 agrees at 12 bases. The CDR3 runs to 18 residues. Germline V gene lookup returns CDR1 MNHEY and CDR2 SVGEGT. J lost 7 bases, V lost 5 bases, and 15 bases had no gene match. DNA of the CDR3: TGTGCCAGCAGTCGCCCAGCTAGCGGGGGGGCCGGGCCGAATGAGCAGTTCTTC. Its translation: CASSRPASGGAGPNEQFF.

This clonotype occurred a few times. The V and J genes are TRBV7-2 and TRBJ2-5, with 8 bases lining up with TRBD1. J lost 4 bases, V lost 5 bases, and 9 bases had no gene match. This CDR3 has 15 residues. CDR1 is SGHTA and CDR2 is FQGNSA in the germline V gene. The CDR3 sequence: CASSPPGTGGETQYF. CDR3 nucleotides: TGTGCCAGCAGCCCCCCAGGGACAGGCGGAGAGACCCAGTACTTC.

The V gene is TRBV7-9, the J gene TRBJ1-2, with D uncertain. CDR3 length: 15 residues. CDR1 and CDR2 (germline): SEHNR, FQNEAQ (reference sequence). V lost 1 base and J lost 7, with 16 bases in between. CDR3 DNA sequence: TGTGCCAGCAGCTTAGTTTCCGGTGTGGACGGTGGCTACACCTTC. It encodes CASSLVSGVDGGYTF.

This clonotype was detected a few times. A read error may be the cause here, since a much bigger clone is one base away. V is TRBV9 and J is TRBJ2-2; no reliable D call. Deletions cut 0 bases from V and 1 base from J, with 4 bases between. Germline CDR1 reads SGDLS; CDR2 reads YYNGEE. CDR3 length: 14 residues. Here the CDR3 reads CASSVEQNTGELFF. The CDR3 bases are TGTGCCAGCAGCGTAGAACAGAACACCGGGGAGCTGTTTTTT. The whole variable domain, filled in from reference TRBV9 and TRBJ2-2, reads DSGVTQTPKHLITATGQRVTLRCSPRSGDLSVYWYQQSLDQGLQFLIQYYNGEERAKGNILERFSAQQFPDLHSELNLSSLELGDSALYFCASSVEQNTGELFFGEGSRLTVL.